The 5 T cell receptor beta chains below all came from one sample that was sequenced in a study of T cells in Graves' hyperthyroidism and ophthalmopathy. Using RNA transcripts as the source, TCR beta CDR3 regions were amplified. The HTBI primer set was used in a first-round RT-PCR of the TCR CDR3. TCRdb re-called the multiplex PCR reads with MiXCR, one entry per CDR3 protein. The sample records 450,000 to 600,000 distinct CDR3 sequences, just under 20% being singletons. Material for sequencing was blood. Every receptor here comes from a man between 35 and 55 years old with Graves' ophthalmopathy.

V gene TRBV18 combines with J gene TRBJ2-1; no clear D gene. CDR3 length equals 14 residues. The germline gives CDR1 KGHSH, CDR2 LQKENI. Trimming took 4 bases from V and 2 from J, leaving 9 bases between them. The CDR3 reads CASSRLGTYNEQFF. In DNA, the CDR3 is TGTGCCAGCTCACGCTTGGGGACCTACAATGAGCAGTTCTTC.

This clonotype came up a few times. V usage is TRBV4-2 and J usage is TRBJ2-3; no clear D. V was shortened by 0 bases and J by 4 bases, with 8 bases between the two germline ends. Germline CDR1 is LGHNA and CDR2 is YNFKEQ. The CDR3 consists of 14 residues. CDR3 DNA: TGTGCCAGCAGCCAAGAGGTCCCATCAGATACGCAGTATTTT. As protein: CASSQEVPSDTQYF.

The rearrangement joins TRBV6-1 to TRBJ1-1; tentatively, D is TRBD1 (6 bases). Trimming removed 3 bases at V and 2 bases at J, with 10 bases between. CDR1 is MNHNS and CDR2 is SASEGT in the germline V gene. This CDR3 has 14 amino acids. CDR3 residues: CASSDWTDNTEAFF. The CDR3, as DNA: TGTGCCAGCAGTGATTGGACAGATAACACTGAAGCTTTCTTT.

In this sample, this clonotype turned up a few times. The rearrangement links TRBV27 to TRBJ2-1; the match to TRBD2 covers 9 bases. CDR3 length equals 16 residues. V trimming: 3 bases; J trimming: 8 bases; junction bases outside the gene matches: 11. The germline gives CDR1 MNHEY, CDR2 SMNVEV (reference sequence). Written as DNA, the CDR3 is TGTGCCAGCAGTTTTTTCCCAGCGGGAGGATCCGATGAGCAGTTCTTC. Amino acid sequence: CASSFFPAGGSDEQFF.

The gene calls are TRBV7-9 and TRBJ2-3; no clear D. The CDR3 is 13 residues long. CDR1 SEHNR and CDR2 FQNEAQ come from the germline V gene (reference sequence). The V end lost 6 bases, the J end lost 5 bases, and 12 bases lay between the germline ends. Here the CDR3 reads CASRPTSIDTQYF. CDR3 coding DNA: TGTGCCAGCAGACCAACGTCAATAGATACGCAGTATTTT.